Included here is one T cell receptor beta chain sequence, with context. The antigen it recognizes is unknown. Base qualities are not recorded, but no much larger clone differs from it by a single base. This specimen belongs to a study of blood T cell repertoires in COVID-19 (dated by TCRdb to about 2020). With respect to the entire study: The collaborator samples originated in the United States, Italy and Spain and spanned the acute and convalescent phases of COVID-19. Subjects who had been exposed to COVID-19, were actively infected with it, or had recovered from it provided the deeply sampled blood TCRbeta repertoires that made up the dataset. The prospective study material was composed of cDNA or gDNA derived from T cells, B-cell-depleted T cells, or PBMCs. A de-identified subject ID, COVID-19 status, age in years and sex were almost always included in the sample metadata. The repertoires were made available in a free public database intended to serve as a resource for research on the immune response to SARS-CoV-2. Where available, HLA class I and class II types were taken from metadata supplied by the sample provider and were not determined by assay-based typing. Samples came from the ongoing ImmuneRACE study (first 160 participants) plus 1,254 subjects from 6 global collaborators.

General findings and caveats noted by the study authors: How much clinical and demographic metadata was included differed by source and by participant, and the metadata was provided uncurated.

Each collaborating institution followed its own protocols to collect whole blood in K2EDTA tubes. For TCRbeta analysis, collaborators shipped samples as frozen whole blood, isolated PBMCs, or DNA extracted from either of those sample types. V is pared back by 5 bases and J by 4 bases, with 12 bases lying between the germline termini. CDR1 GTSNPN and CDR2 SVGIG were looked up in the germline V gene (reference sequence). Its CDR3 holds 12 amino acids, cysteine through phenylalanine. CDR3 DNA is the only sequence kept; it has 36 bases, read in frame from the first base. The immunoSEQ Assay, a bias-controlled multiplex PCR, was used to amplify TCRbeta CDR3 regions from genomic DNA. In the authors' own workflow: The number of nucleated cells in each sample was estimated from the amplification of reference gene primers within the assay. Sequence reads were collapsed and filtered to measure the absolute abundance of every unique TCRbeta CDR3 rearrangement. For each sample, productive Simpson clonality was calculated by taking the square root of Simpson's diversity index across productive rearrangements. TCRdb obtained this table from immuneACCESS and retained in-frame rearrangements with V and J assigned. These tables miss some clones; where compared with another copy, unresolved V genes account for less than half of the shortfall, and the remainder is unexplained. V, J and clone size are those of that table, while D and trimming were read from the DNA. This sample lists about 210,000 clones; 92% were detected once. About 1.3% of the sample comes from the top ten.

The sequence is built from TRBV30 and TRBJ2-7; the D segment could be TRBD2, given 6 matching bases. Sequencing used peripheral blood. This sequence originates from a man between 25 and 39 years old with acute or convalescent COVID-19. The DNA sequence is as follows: TGTGCCTGGGGATCGGGGGTGTACGAGCAGTACTTC. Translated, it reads CAWGSGVYEQYF.